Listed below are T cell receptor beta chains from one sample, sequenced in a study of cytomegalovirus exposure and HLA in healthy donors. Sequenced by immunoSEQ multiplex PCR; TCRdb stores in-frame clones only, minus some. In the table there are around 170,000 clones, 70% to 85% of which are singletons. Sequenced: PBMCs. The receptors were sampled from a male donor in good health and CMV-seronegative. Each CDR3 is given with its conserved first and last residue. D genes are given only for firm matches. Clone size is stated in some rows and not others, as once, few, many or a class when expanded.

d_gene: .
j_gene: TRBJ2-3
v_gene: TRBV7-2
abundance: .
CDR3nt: TGTGCCAGCAGCTTAGATCCGGGATTAGGCACAGATACGCAGTATTTT
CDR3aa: CASSLDPGLGTDTQYF

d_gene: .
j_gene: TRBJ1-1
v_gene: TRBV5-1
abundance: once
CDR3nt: TGCGCCAGCAGCCCGGACTCGAACCCTGAAGCTTTCTTT
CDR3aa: CASSPDSNPEAFF

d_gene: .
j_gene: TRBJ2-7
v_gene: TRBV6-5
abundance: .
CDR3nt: TGTGCCAGCAGTTACTCGGCTAGCGATACCTACGAGCAGTACTTC
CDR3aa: CASSYSASDTYEQYF

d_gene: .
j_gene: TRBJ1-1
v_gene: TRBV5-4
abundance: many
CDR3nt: TGTGCCAGCAGCAACCGATATAGGGGCAGGACTGAAGCTTTCTTT
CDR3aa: CASSNRYRGRTEAFF

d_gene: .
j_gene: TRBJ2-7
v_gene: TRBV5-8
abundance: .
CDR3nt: TGTGCCAGCGCATCAGGCGGGTTTTACGAGCAGTACTTC
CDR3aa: CASASGGFYEQYF

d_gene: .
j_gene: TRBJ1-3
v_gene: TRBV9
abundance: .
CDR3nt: TGTGCCAGCAGCGACGACAGGAACTCTGGAAACACCATATATTTT
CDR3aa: CASSDDRNSGNTIYF

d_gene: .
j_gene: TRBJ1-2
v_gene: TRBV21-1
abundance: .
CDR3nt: TGTGCCAGCAGCAGGAAGGGGCGTCCTGAGGGCTACACCTTC
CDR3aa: CASSRKGRPEGYTF

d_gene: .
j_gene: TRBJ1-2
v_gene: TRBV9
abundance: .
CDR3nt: TGTGCCAGCAGCGTAGAGGGAGGGGCCAGCAGAGGCTACACCTTC
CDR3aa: CASSVEGGASRGYTF

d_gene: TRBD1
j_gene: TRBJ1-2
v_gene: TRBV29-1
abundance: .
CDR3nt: TGCAGCGTTGGAGTGAGGAGCAGGGGGTTCGGCTACACCTTC
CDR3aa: CSVGVRSRGFGYTF

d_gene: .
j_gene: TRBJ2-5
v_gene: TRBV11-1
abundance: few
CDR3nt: TGTGCCAGCAGCTTAACCAGGGGTGGTCGGGAGACCCAGTACTTC
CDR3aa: CASSLTRGGRETQYF

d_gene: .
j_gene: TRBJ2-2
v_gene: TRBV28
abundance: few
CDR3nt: TGTGCCAGCAGTTACCCCGGGACTGCTACCGGGGAGCTGTTTTTT
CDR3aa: CASSYPGTATGELFF

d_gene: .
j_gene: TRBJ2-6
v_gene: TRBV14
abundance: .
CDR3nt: TGTGCCAGCAGCTCAAACTCTGGGGCCAACGTCCTGACTTTC
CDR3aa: CASSSNSGANVLTF

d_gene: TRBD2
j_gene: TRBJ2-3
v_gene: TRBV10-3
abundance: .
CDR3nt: TGTGCCATCAGTGAGTCTAGCGGGAGCGCAGATACGCAGTATTTT
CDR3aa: CAISESSGSADTQYF

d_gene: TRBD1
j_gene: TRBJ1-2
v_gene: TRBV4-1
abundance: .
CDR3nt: TGCGCCAGCAGCCAAGCCCCGGACAGGGCTGGCTACACCTTC
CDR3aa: CASSQAPDRAGYTF

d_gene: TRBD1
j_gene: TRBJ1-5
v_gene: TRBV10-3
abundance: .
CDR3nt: TGTGCCATCAGTGAGTCTGGGGACAGGAATCAGCCCCAGCATTTT
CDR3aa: CAISESGDRNQPQHF

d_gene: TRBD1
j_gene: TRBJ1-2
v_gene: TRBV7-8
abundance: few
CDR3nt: TGTGCCAGCAGCTTAGAACCGACAGGGGATGGCTACACCTTC
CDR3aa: CASSLEPTGDGYTF

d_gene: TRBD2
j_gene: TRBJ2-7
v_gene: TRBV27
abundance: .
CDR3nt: TGTGCCAGCACCCGACTAGCGGGAGGGCCTATCGAGCAGTACTTC
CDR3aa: CASTRLAGGPIEQYF

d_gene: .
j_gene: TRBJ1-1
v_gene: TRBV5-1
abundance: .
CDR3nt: TGCGCCAGCAGCTTGGCCCCGGGTGCTATGAACACTGAAGCTTTCTTT
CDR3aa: CASSLAPGAMNTEAFF

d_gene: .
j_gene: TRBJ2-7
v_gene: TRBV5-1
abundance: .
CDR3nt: TGCGCCAGCAGCTTGGGAGTGAGCTCCTACGAGCAGTACTTC
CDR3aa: CASSLGVSSYEQYF

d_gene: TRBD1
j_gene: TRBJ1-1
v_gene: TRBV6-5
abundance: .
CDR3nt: TGTGCCAGCAGTTACACCGGGACAGCTGAAGCTTTCTTT
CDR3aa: CASSYTGTAEAFF

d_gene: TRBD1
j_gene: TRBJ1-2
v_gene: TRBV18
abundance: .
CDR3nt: TGTGCCAGCTCACTCGGACAGGGAGACTATGGCTACACCTTC
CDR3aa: CASSLGQGDYGYTF

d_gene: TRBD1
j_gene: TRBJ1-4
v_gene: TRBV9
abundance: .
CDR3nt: TGTGCCAGCAGGCCGACAGGGGGTGAAAAACTGTTTTTT
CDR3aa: CASRPTGGEKLFF

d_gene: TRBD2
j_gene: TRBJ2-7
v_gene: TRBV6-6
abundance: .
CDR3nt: TGTGCCAGCGGGTGGAGCGGGAGCTACGAGCAGTACTTC
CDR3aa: CASGWSGSYEQYF

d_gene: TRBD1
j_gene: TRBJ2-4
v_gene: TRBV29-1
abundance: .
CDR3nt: TGCAGCGGGGACAGGCAAAACATTCAGTACTTC
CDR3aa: CSGDRQNIQYF

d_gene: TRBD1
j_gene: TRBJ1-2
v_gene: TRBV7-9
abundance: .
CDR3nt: TGTGCCAGCAGCCAAGCGGTGCAGGGGGTTTATGGCTACACCTTC
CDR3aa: CASSQAVQGVYGYTF

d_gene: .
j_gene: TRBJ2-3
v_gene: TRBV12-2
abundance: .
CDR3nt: TGTGCAAGTCGCCTCCGGGCCAGGGAACCCTATTTTAGCACAGATACGCAGTATTTT
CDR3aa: CASRLRAREPYFSTDTQYF

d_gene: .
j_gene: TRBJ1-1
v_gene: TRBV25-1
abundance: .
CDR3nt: TGTGCCAGCAGTACTCAGGGGTTCGCTGAAGCTTTCTTT
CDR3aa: CASSTQGFAEAFF

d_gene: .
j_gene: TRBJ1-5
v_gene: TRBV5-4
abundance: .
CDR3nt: TGTGCCAGCAGCTTAGGAGGGAATAGCAATCAGCCCCAGCATTTT
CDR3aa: CASSLGGNSNQPQHF

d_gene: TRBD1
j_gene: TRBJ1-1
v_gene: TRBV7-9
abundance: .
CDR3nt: TGTGCCAGCAGCTTAGAGGACCCGGGACAGGGGTCAGAAGCTTTCTTT
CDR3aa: CASSLEDPGQGSEAFF

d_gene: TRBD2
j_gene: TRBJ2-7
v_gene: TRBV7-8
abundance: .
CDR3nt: TGTGCCAGCAGCTTAGTAGCGGGAGGGCCAAACGAGCAGTACTTC
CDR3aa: CASSLVAGGPNEQYF

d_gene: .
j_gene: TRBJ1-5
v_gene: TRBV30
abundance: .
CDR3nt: TGTGCCTGGAGGGCACAATTAGGGGCCAATCAGCCCCAGCATTTT
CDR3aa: CAWRAQLGANQPQHF

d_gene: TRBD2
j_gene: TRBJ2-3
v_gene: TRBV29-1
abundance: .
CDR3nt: TGCAGCGTACTAAGCGGGAGGACCTTAGATACGCAGTATTTT
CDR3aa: CSVLSGRTLDTQYF

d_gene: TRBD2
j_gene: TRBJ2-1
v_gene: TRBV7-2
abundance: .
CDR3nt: TGTGCCAGCAGCCTCACGTTCTCTAGCGGGGGGGCCGTATATGAGCAGTTCTTC
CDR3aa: CASSLTFSSGGAVYEQFF

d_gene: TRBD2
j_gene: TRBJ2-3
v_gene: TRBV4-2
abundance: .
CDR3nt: TGTGCCAGCAGCCAAGCAGCGGGAGTGGCAGATACGCAGTATTTT
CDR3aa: CASSQAAGVADTQYF

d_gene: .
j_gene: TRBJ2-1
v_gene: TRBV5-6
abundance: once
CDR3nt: TGTGCCAGCAGCTTGGGGACAGTGTATCAGTTCTTC
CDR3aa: CASSLGTVYQFF